This TCR beta chain comes out of a study of blood T cell repertoires in COVID-19. As for the study in general: Acute-phase and convalescent COVID-19 samples originated in the United States, Italy and Spain. PBMCs, B-cell-depleted T cells, or T cells provided the cDNA or gDNA that made up the material.

Study processing details: Amplified reference gene primers provided the basis for estimating nucleated cell counts. Some clones are missing from TCRdb's copy, which holds only in-frame ones; the method was immunoSEQ multiplex PCR. Clone size and the V and J calls come from that table; the DNA yielded D and trimming. The repertoire has 90,000 to 110,000 clones, approximately 87% of them found once; the top ten carry approximately 7%. CDR1 LNHDA and CDR2 SQIVND come from the germline V gene (reference sequence). The CDR3 sequence is 15 residues long. The ends were cut back, 7 bases at V and 4 bases at J, with 19 bases in the middle.

The sequenced sample was peripheral blood. V and J are TRBV19 and TRBJ1-2; maybe TRBD1 (5 bases). The receptor comes from a woman aged 50 to 60 with acute or convalescent COVID-19. The CDR3 here is CASTTTERSGYGYTF. The CDR3 DNA reads as TGTGCCAGTACCACGACAGAAAGGTCTGGCTATGGCTACACCTTC.